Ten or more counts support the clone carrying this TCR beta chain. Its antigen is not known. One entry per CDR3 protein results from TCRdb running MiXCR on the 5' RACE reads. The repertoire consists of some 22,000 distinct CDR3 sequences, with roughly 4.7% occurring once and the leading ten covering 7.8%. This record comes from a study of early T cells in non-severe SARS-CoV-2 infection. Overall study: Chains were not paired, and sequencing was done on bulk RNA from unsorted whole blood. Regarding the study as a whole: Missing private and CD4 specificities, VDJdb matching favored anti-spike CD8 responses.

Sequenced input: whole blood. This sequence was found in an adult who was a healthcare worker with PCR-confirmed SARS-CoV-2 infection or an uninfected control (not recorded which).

CDR3 protein: CASSLLRFRQGESTGELFF. The CDR3 region has the DNA TGTGCCAGCAGCTTATTGCGATTTCGTCAGGGGGAGAGCACCGGGGAGCTGTTTTTT. V is TRBV7-9 and J is TRBJ2-2; TRBD1 aligns across 7 bases. Germline CDR1 is SEHNR and CDR2 is FQNEAQ (reference sequence). Trimming took 2 bases from V and 4 from J; bases not matched to a gene: 16. This CDR3 contains 19 residues.